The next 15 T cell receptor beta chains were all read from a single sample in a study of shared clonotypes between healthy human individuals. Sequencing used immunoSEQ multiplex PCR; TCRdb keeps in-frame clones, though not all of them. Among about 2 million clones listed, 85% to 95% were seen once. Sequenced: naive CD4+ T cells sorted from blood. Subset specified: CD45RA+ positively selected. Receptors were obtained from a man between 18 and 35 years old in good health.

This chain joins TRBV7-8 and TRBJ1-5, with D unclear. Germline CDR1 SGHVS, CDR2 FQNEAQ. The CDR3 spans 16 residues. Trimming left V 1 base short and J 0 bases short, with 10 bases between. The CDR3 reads CASSLVQSYSNQPQHF. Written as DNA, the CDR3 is TGTGCCAGCAGCTTAGTTCAGAGCTATAGCAATCAGCCCCAGCATTTT.

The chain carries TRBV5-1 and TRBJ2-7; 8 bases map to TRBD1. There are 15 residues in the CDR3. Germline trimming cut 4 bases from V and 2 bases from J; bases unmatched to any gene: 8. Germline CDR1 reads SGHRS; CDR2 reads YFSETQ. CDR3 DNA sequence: TGCGCCAGCAGCCATACCGGGACAGGAGCCTACGAGCAGTACTTC. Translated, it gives CASSHTGTGAYEQYF.

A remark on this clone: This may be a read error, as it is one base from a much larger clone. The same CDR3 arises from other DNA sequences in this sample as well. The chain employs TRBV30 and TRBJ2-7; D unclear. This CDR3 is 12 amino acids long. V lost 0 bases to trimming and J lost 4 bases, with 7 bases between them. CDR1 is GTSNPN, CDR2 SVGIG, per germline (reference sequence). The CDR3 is CAWSVSGYEQYF. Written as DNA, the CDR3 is TGTGCCTGGAGTGTTTCCGGGTACGAGCAGTACTTC.

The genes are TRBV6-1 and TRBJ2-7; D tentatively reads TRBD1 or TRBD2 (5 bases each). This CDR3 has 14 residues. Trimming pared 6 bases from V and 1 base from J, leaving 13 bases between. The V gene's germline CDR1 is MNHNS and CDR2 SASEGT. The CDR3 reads CASRRDGNSYEQYF. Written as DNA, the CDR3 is TGTGCCAGCAGGAGGGACGGGAATTCCTACGAGCAGTACTTC.

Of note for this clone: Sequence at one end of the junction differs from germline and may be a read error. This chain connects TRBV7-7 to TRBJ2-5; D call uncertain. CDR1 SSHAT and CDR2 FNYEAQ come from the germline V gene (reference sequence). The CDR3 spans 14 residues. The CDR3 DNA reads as TGTGCTAGCAGCTTTGGAACGGTACAAGAGACCCAGTACTTC. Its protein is CASSFGTVQETQYF.

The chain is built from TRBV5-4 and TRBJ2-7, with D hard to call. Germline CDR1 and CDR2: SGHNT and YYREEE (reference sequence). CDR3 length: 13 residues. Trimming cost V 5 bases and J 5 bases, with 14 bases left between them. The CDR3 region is CASSSPNTNEQYF. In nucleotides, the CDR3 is TGTGCCAGCAGTTCTCCAAACACAAACGAGCAGTACTTC.

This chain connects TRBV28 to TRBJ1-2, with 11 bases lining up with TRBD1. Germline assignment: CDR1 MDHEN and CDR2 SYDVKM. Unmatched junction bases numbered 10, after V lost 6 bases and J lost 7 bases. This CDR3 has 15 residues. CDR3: CASRPGTGGSSGYTF. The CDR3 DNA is TGTGCCAGCAGACCCGGGACAGGGGGTAGTAGTGGCTACACCTTC.

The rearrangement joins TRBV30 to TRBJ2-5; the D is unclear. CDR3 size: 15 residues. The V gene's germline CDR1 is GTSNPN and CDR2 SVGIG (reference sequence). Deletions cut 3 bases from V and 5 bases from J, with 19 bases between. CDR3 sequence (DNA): TGTGCCTGGAGCGCAAATAGCCCCTTCGGGGAGACCCAGTACTTC. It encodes CAWSANSPFGETQYF.

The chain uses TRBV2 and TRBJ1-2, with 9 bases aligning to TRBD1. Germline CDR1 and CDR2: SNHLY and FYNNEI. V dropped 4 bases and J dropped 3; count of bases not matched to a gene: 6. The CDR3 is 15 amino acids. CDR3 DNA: TGTGCCAGCAGTGCTGGGGACAGGGCGTACTATGGCTACACCTTC. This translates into CASSAGDRAYYGYTF.

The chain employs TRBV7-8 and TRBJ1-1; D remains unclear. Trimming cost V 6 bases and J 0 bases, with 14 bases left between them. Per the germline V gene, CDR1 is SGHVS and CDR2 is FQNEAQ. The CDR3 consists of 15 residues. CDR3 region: CASRPSRFMNTEAFF. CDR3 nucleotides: TGTGCCAGCAGACCGTCGAGGTTCATGAACACTGAAGCTTTCTTT.

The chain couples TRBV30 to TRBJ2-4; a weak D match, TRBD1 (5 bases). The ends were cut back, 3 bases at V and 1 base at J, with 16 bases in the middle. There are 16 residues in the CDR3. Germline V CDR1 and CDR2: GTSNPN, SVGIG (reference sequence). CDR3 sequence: CAWRGRESGAKNIQYF. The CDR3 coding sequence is TGTGCCTGGAGGGGGCGTGAATCAGGGGCCAAAAACATTCAGTACTTC.

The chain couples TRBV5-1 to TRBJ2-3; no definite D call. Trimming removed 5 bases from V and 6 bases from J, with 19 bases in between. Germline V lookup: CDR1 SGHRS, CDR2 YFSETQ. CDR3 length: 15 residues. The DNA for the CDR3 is TGCGCCAGCAGTCATGATAAGACGCAGATCGATACGCAGTATTTT. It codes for CASSHDKTQIDTQYF.

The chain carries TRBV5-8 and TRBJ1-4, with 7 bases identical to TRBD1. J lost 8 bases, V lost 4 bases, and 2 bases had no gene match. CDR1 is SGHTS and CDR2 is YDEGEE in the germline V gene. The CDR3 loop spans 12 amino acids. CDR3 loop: CASSPQGEKLFF. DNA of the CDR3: TGTGCCAGCAGCCCACAGGGGGAAAAACTGTTTTTT.

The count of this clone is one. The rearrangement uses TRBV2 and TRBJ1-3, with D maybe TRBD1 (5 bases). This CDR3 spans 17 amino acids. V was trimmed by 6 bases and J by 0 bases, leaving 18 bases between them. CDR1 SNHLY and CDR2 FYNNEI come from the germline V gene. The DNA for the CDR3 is TGTGCCAGCAGAGATACTCGGGACGGAAACTCTGGAAACACCATATATTTT. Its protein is CASRDTRDGNSGNTIYF.

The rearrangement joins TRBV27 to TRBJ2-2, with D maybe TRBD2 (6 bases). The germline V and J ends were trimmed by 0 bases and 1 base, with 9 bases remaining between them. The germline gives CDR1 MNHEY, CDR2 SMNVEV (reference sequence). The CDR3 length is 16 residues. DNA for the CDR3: TGTGCCAGCAGTTTATCTGTAGCGGAGAACACCGGGGAGCTGTTTTTT. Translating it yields CASSLSVAENTGELFF.